One sample yielded the 18 T cell receptor beta chains listed below, sequenced in a study of response to subunit inactivated influenza vaccine. MiXCR was run by TCRdb on the RT-PCR reads, yielding one entry per CDR3 protein. The profile shows over 750,000 distinct CDR3 sequences, 21% of them singletons. The source material was PBMCs from blood, sampled 4 to 6 days after vaccination. The receptors originated from a man aged 50-60 years who received an inactivated influenza vaccine.

In this sample, this clonotype turned up a few times. The chain is built from TRBV5-6 and TRBJ1-1; tentative D call: TRBD1 (5 bases). This CDR3 is built from 15 residues. The germline V gene has CDR1 SGHDT and CDR2 YYEEEE. V dropped 4 bases and J dropped 4 bases, with 17 bases sitting between them. The CDR3 is CASSPPSGGSTEAFF. The CDR3 DNA is TGTGCCAGCAGCCCGCCGAGTGGGGGGAGCACTGAAGCTTTCTTT.

The V and J genes are TRBV5-1 and TRBJ2-7; the D gene is possibly TRBD2 (7 bases). CDR1 and CDR2 from the germline V gene are SGHRS and YFSETQ. The CDR3 loop spans 15 amino acids. The ends were cut back, 2 bases at V and 5 bases at J, with 17 bases in the middle. The CDR3, as DNA: TGCGCCAGCAGCTTAGGGGGGGCCGAGGACAACGAGCAGTACTTC. It codes for CASSLGGAEDNEQYF.

This chain joins TRBV20-1 and TRBJ2-5; D is undetermined. V lost 6 bases, J lost 4 bases, and 9 bases lay in between. The CDR3 runs to 11 residues. CDR1 and CDR2 (germline): DFQATT, SNEGSKA (reference sequence). This CDR3 reads CSADHPETQYF. DNA of the CDR3: TGCAGTGCGGACCATCCAGAGACCCAGTACTTC.

The CDR3 DNA reads TGCAGTGCTTGGAGGACAGGGTCCGCCGATACGCAGTATTTT. Translating it yields CSAWRTGSADTQYF. The gene calls are TRBV20-1 and TRBJ2-3; 8 nucleotides align to TRBD1. The junction had 10 bases not matched to a gene; V was cut back by 5 bases and J by 6 bases. The germline CDR1 and CDR2 sequences are DFQATT and SNEGSKA (reference sequence). The CDR3 extends over 14 amino acids.

The rearrangement links TRBV4-2 to TRBJ1-6; TRBD1 agrees at 7 bases. V lost 0 bases, J lost 4 bases, and 3 bases stayed unmatched. The CDR3 contains 16 residues. CDR1 and CDR2 (germline): LGHNA, YNFKEQ. CDR3: CASSQEGTAYNSPLHF. CDR3 coding DNA: TGTGCCAGCAGCCAAGAAGGGACAGCTTATAATTCACCCCTCCACTTT.

This clonotype turned up a few times. The rearrangement uses TRBV18 and TRBJ2-7; 7 positions match TRBD2. Losses at the gene ends were 3 bases for V and 5 bases for J; bases not matched to a gene: 4. CDR1 and CDR2 from the germline V gene are KGHSH and LQKENI. The CDR3 is made up of 13 amino acids. CDR3 DNA sequence: TGTGCCAGCTCACCGGGAGGGGCCGACGAGCAGTACTTC. Residues: CASSPGGADEQYF.

The sample holds a few counts of this clonotype. The chain couples TRBV29-1 to TRBJ2-1; 8 bases are a match to TRBD1. This CDR3 is 13 amino acids long. The J segment lost 4 bases and the V segment lost 7 bases, leaving 6 bases of the junction unmatched. Germline CDR1 is SQVTM and CDR2 is ANQGSEA. The CDR3 spells CSGTGQGYNEQFF. CDR3 coding DNA: TGCAGCGGGACAGGACAGGGTTACAATGAGCAGTTCTTC.

The sample holds a few counts of this clonotype. The V gene is TRBV14, the J gene TRBJ2-3; D not resolved. V was pared by 1 base and J by 4 bases, with 6 bases between. CDR3 length equals 13 residues. The germline CDR1 and CDR2 sequences are SGHDN and FVKESK. This CDR3 reads CASSQVGPDTQYF. DNA of the CDR3: TGTGCCAGCAGCCAAGTAGGACCAGATACGCAGTATTTT.

Only a few counts were recorded for this clonotype. The J gene is TRBJ2-7, the V gene TRBV10-3, with TRBD1 identical over 8 bases. Germline V gives CDR1 ENHRY, CDR2 SYGVKD. With V trimmed by 0 bases and J by 1 base, 5 bases remained unmatched. The CDR3 covers 16 residues. CDR3 amino acids: CAISESQGARSYEQYF. The CDR3 coding sequence is TGTGCCATCAGTGAGTCTCAGGGGGCTAGGTCCTACGAGCAGTACTTC.

This clonotype was detected a few times. The chain uses TRBV10-3 and TRBJ2-7, with TRBD2 identical over 14 bases. The germline V gene has CDR1 ENHRY and CDR2 SYGVKD. This CDR3 is built from 15 residues. The V and J ends lost 5 bases and 4 bases, in that order; junction bases with no gene match: 4. The CDR3 nucleotides are TGTGCCATCAGTTCTGGACTAGCGGGAGGTTACGAGCAGTACTTC. Amino acid sequence: CAISSGLAGGYEQYF.

About this clonotype: Germline is not matched at one junction end, which may reflect a read error. V is TRBV5-1 and J is TRBJ2-2; D possibly uses TRBD1 or TRBD2 (5 bases each). Per the germline V gene, CDR1 is SGHRS and CDR2 is YFSETQ. The length of the CDR3 is 16 residues. CDR3 in amino acids: CSSSFAGTVNTGELFF. CDR3 DNA sequence: TGCTCCAGCAGCTTCGCCGGGACGGTGAACACCGGGGAGCTGTTTTTT.

This clonotype was recorded at least ten times. The genes are TRBV18 and TRBJ2-5; D unresolved. From germline, CDR1 is KGHSH and CDR2 LQKENI. The length of the CDR3 is 12 residues. V shed 3 bases and J shed 0 bases, with 2 bases lying between them. Written as DNA, the CDR3 is TGTGCCAGCTCACCTGACCAAGAGACCCAGTACTTC. Translated, it gives CASSPDQETQYF.

Only a few counts were recorded for this clonotype. The chain is built from TRBV9 and TRBJ2-5; TRBD2 matches at 10 bases. Germline CDR1 and CDR2: SGDLS and YYNGEE. This CDR3 has 16 residues. After removal of 4 bases from V and 4 bases from J, the junction contained 10 bases not matched to a gene. The CDR3 sequence is CASSPLLAGAGETQYF. The CDR3, as DNA: TGTGCCAGCAGCCCCCTGCTAGCGGGAGCGGGAGAGACCCAGTACTTC.

This clonotype was seen a handful of times. The chain has TRBV28 and TRBJ2-7; 10 nucleotides match TRBD2. V lost 6 bases to trimming and J lost 4 bases; unmatched junction nucleotides: 18. CDR1 is MDHEN and CDR2 is SYDVKM in the germline V gene. CDR3 length: 18 amino acids. The CDR3 DNA reads as TGTGCCAGCAGCCCTAACGGCGTTAACCGACTAGCGGGTTACGAGCAGTACTTC. This encodes CASSPNGVNRLAGYEQYF.

This clonotype occurred once. A much larger clone sits a single nucleotide away, making a read error possible. The rearrangement uses TRBV5-1 and TRBJ1-1; D remains ambiguous. This CDR3 spans 15 amino acids. Germline CDR1 is SGHRS and CDR2 is YFSETQ. Written as DNA, the CDR3 is TGCGCCCGCAGCTTGGAAGTGGGAATGAACACTGAAGCTTTCTTT. Its translation is CARSLEVGMNTEAFF.

In this sample, this clonotype turned up once. The rearrangement links TRBV7-2 to TRBJ2-5; 10 nucleotides line up with TRBD2. The junction had 10 bases not matched to a gene; V was cut back by 1 base and J by 5 bases. From germline, CDR1 is SGHTA and CDR2 FQGNSA. The CDR3 has 17 residues. DNA for the CDR3: TGTGCCAGCAGCTTAGGGTCAGCGGGGGGGCCTCTGGAGACCCAGTACTTC. Encoded protein: CASSLGSAGGPLETQYF.

The table lists this clonotype with a few counts. This chain uses TRBV12-3 or TRBV12-4 with TRBJ2-1; 7 nucleotides line up with TRBD2. This CDR3 is built from 14 residues. V lost 11 bases and J lost 3; bases outside the gene matches: 10. The CDR3 DNA reads as TGTGCCTCAGCACCGGGGGGTTTCTACAATGAGCAGTTCTTC. Its protein is CASAPGGFYNEQFF.

This clonotype was detected many times. The genes are TRBV15 and TRBJ2-5; D is ambiguous. The CDR3 has 13 amino acids. The germline gives CDR1 LNHNV, CDR2 YYDKDF (reference sequence). V lost 5 bases to trimming and J lost 1 base, with 8 bases between them. CDR3 in DNA: TGTGCCACCAGCCAGAACAGCCAAGAGACCCAGTACTTC. This gives the protein CATSQNSQETQYF.